This T cell receptor beta chain originates from a study of shared clonotypes between healthy human individuals. Study as a whole: Three plates were used per donor for CD4 naive, three for CD4 memory, two for CD8 naive and one for CD8 memory.

Worth noting for this clone: Its antigen is unknown.

Libraries were prepared by immunoSEQ multiplex PCR; TCRdb keeps only in-frame clonotypes and omits some of them. The sample contains about 2.4 million clones, 93% of which appear only once. General study results and limits: A generally larger estimated richness was seen in naive subsets than in memory subsets. The low donor count limited represented genetic and exposure-history diversity.

The TCR originated in a man aged 18 to 29 in good health. Some clones in this sample may be carry-over from other donors' samples. The sequencing input was naive CD4+ T cells from PBMCs. As to subset: CD45RA+ positively selected.

CDR3 sequence: CASSLGDRQGTETQYF. Here the CDR3 DNA reads TGCGCCAGCAGCTTGGGGGATAGACAGGGGACGGAGACCCAGTACTTC. The V call is TRBV5-1, the J call TRBJ2-5; 8 bases are a match to TRBD1. CDR1 is SGHRS, CDR2 YFSETQ, per germline. This CDR3 is 16 amino acids long. V shed 0 bases and J 5 bases; nucleotides not matched to a gene: 9. Supplemented by reference TRBV5-1 and TRBJ2-5, the full variable domain reads KAGVTQTPRYLIKTRGQQVTLSCSPISGHRSVSWYQQTPGQGLQFLFEYFSETQRNKGNFPGRFSGRQFSNSRSEMNVSTLELGDSALYLCASSLGDRQGTETQYFGPGTRLLVL.